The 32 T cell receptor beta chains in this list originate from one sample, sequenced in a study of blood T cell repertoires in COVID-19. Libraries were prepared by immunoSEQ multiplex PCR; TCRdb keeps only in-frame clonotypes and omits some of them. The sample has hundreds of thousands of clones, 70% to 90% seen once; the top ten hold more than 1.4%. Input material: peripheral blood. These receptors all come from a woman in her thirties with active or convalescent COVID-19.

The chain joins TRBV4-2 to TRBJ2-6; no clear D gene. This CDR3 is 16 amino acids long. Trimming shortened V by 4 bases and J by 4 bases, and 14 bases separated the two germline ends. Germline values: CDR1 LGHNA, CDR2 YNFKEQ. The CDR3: CASSPPTGSGANVLTF. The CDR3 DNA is TGTGCCAGCAGCCCACCCACGGGTTCGGGGGCCAACGTCCTGACTTTC.

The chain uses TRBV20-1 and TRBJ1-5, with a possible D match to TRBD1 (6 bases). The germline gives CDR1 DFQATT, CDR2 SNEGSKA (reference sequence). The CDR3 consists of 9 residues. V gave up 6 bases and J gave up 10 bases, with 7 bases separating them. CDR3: CSAGAPQHF. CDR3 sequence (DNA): TGCAGTGCGGGGGCACCCCAGCATTTT.

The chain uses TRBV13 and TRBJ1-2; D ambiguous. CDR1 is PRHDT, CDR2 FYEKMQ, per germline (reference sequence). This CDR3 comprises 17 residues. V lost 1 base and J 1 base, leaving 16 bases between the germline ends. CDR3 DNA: TGTGCCAGCAGCTTAGTTTCGGCCCGGACTGTTAACTATGGCTACACCTTC. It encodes CASSLVSARTVNYGYTF. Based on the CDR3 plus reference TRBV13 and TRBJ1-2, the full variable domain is AAGVIQSPRHLIKEKRETATLKCYPIPRHDTVYWYQQGPGQDPQFLISFYEKMQSDKGSIPDRFSAQQFSDYHSELNMSSLELGDSALYFCASSLVSARTVNYGYTFGSGTRLTVV.

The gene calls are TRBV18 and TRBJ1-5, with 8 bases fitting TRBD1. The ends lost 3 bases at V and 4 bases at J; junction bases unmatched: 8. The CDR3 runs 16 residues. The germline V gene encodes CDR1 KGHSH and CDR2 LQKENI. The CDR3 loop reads CASSPGSQGANQPQHF. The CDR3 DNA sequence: TGTGCCAGCTCACCGGGAAGTCAGGGGGCAAATCAGCCCCAGCATTTT.

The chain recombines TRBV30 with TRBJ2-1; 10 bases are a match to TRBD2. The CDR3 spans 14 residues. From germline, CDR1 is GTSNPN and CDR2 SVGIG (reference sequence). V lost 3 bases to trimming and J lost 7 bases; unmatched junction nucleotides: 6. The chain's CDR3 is CAWRGLAGVNEQFF. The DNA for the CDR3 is TGTGCCTGGAGGGGGCTAGCGGGAGTGAATGAGCAGTTCTTC.

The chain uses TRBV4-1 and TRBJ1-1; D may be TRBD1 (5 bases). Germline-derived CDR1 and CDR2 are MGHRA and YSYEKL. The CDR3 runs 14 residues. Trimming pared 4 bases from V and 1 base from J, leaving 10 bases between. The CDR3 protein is CASSLGRANTEAFF. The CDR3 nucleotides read TGCGCCAGCAGCCTCGGCAGGGCGAACACTGAAGCTTTCTTT.

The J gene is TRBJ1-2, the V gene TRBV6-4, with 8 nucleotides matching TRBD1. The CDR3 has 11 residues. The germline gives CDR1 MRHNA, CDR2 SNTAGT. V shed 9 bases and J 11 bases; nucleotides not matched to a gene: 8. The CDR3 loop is CASRTGSRYTF. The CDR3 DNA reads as TGTGCCAGTCGGACAGGGAGTCGTTACACCTTC.

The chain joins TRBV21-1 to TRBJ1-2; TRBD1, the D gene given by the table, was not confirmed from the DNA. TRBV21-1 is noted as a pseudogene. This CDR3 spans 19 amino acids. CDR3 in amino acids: CASSKALGATLAFNYGYTF. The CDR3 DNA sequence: TGTGCCAGCAGCAAAGCGCTTGGGGCCACCCTCGCTTTCAACTATGGCTACACCTTC.

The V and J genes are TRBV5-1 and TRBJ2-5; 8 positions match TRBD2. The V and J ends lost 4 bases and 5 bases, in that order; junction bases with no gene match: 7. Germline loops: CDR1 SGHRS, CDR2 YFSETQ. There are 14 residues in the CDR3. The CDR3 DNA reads TGCGCCAGCAGCAGCGGACTAGCAGGGGAGACCCAGTACTTC. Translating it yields CASSSGLAGETQYF.

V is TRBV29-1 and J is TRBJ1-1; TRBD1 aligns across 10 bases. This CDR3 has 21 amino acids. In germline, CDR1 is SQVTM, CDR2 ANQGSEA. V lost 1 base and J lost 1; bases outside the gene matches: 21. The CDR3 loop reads CSVEVFWDRGTVGLWNTEAFF. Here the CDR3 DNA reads TGCAGCGTTGAAGTCTTTTGGGACAGGGGAACGGTTGGGCTCTGGAACACTGAAGCTTTCTTT.

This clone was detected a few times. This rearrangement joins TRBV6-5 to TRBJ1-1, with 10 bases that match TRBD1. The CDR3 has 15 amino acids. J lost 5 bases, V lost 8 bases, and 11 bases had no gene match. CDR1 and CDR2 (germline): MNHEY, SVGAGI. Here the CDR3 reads CASLNRDRGWTEAFF. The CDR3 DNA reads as TGTGCCAGCTTGAATCGGGACAGGGGTTGGACTGAAGCTTTCTTT.

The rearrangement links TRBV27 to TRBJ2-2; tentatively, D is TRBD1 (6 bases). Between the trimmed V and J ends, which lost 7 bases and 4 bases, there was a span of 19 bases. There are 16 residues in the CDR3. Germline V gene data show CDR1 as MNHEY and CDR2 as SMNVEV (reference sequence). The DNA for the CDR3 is TGTGCCAGCATCGTAATAACAGGGTTGATCACCGGGGAGCTGTTTTTT. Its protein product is CASIVITGLITGELFF.

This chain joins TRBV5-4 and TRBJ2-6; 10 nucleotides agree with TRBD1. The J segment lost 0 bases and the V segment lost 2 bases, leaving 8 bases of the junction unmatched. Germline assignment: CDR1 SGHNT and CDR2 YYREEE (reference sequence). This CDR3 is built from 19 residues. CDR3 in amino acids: CASSFRDRGASSGANVLTF. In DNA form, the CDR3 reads TGTGCCAGCAGCTTCCGGGACAGGGGCGCTAGCTCTGGGGCCAACGTCCTGACTTTC.

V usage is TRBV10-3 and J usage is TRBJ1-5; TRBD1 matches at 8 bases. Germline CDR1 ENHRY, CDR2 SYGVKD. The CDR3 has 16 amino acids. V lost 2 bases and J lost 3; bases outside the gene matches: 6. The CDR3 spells CAISEPGQGNNQPQHF. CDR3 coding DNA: TGTGCCATCAGTGAGCCCGGACAGGGCAACAATCAGCCCCAGCATTTT.

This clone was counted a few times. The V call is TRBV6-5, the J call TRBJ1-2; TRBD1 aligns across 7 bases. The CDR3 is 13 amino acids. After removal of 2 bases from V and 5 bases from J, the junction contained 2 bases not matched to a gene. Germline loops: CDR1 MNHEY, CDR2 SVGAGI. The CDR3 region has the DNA TGTGCCAGCAGTTACATGGGACAGTATGGCTACACCTTC. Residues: CASSYMGQYGYTF.

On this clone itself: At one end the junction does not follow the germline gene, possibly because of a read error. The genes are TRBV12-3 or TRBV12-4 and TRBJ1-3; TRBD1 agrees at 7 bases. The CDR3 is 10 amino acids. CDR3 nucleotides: TGTGCCAGCAGGCAGGGACAGTTCCATTTT. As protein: CASRQGQFHF.

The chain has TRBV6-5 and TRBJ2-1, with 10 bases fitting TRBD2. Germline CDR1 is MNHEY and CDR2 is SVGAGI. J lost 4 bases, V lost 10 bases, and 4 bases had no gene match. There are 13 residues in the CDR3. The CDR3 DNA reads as TGTGCCACGCGACTAGCGGGTTACAATGAGCAGTTCTTC. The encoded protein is CATRLAGYNEQFF.

This CDR3 is CASSDLRTGGIPPLHF. CDR3 DNA sequence: TGTGCCAGCAGCGATCTTAGGACAGGAGGCATTCCACCCCTCCACTTT. V usage is TRBV7-9 and J usage is TRBJ1-6; 7 nucleotides match TRBD1. V dropped 5 bases and J dropped 11; count of bases not matched to a gene: 15. Germline CDR1 and CDR2: SEHNR and FQNEAQ (reference sequence). There are 16 residues in the CDR3.

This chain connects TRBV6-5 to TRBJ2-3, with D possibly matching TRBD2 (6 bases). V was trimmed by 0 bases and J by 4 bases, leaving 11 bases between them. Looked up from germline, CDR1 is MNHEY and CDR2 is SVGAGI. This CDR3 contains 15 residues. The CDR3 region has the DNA TGTGCCAGCAGTTACTCGACCGGGGGTCCAGATACGCAGTATTTT. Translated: CASSYSTGGPDTQYF.

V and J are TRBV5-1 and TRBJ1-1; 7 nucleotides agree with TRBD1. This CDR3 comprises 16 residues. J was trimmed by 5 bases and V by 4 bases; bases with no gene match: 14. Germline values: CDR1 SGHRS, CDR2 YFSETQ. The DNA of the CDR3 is TGCGCCAGCAGCCGACCCACAGGGGTAATGGGAACTGAAGCTTTCTTT. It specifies CASSRPTGVMGTEAFF.

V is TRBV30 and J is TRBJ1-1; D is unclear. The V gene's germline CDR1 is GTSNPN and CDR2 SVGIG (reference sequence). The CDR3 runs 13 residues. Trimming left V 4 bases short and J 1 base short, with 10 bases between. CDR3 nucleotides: TGTGCCTGGACCGGACGGGGGAACACTGAAGCTTTCTTT. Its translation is CAWTGRGNTEAFF.

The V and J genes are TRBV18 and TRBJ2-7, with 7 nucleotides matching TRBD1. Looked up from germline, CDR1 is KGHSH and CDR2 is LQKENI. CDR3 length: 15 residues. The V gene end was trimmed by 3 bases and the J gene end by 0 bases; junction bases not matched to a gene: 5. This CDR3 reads CASSPVTGSSYEQYF. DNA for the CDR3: TGTGCCAGCTCACCGGTGACAGGGAGCTCCTACGAGCAGTACTTC.

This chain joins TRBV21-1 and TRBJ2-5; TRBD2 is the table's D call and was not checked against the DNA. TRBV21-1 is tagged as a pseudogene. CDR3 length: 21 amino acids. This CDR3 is CASSKASTSGGPGGYQETQYF. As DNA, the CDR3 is TGTGCCAGCAGCAAAGCCTCAACTAGCGGGGGCCCTGGCGGGTACCAAGAGACCCAGTACTTC.

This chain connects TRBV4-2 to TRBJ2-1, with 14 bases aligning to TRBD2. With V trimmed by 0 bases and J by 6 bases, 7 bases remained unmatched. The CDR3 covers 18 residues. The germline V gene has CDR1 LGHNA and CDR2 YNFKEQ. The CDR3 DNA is TGTGCCAGCAGCCAAGAAGGGACTAGCGGGAGATTTGGCAATGAGCAGTTCTTC. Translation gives CASSQEGTSGRFGNEQFF.

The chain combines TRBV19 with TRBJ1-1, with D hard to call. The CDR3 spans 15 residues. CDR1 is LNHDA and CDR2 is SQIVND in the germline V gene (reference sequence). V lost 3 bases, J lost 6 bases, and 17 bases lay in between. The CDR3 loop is CASSMSQLVYAEAFF. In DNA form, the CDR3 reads TGTGCCAGTAGTATGAGTCAATTAGTCTACGCTGAAGCTTTCTTT.

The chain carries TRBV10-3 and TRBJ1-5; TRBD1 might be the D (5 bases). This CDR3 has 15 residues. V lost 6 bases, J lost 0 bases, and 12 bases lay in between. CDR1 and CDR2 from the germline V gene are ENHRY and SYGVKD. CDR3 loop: CAIRSDSISNQPQHF. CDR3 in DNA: TGTGCCATCAGGTCTGACAGTATTAGCAATCAGCCCCAGCATTTT.

The CDR3 spells CASSQENRQGRAFF. Here the CDR3 DNA reads TGTGCCAGCAGCCAGGAGAATCGACAGGGGAGAGCTTTCTTT. The chain links TRBV4-2 to TRBJ1-1; 8 positions agree with TRBD1. The CDR3 spans 14 residues. Germline CDR1 LGHNA, CDR2 YNFKEQ. V lost 3 bases to trimming and J lost 10 bases; unmatched junction nucleotides: 10.

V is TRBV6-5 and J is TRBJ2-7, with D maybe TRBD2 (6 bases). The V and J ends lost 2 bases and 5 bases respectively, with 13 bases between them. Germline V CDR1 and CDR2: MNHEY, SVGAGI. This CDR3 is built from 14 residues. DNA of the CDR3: TGTGCCAGCAGTTACGGGGGACTCGAAAACGAGCAGTACTTC. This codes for CASSYGGLENEQYF.

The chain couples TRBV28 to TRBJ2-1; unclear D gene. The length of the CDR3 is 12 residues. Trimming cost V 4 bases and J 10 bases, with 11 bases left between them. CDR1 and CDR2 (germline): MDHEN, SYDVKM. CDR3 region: CASSSGVREQFF. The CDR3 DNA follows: TGTGCCAGCAGTTCTGGAGTGAGGGAGCAGTTCTTC.

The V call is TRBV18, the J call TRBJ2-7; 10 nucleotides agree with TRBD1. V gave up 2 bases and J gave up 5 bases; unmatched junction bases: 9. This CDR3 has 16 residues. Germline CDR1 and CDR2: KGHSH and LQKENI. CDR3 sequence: CASSPSSGQGTHEQYF. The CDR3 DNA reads TGTGCCAGCTCACCATCCTCGGGACAGGGGACCCACGAGCAGTACTTC.

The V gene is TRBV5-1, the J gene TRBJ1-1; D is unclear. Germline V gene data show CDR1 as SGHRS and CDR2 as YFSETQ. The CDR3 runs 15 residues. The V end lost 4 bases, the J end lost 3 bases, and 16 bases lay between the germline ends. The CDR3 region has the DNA TGCGCCAGCAGCAGGACGGGGTCTGGAGACACTGAAGCTTTCTTT. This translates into CASSRTGSGDTEAFF.

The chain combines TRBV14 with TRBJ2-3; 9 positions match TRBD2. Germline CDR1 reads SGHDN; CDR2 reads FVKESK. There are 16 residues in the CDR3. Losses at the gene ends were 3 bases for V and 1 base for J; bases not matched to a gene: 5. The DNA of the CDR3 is TGTGCCAGCAGCCATTACTGGACTAGCGGCACAGATACGCAGTATTTT. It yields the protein CASSHYWTSGTDTQYF.